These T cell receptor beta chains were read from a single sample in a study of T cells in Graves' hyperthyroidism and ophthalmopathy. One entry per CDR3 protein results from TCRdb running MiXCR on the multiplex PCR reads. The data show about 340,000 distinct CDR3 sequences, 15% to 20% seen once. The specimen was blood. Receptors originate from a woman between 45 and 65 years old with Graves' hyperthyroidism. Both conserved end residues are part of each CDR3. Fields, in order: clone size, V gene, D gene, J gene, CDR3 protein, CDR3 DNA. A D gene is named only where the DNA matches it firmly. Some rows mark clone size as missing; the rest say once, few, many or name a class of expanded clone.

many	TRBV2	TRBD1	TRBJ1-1	CASSRGGASSEAFF	TGTGCCAGCAGTCGAGGGGGCGCAAGTTCTGAAGCTTTCTTT
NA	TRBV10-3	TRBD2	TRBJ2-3	CAFSAGGWGNTDTQYF	TGTGCCTTCTCGGCGGGAGGGTGGGGAAACACAGATACGCAGTATTTT
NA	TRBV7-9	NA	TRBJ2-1	CASSPRDPYNEQFF	TGTGCCAGCAGCCCCCGGGACCCGTACAATGAGCAGTTCTTC
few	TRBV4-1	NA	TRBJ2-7	CASSQERGTPDSYEQYF	TGCGCCAGCAGCCAAGAAAGGGGGACACCAGACTCCTACGAGCAGTACTTC
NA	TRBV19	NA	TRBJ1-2	CASSIRRQHNYGYTF	TGTGCCAGTAGTATCCGGCGACAGCATAACTATGGCTACACCTTC
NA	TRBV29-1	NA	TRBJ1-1	CSGTPGRDTEAFF	TGCAGCGGTACGCCGGGAAGGGATACTGAAGCTTTCTTT
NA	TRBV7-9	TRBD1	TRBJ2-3	CASSFGTGTSTDTQYF	TGTGCCAGCAGCTTCGGGACAGGGACAAGCACAGATACGCAGTATTTT
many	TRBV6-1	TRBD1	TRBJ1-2	CASRGTGSNYGYTF	TGTGCCAGCAGGGGGACAGGATCTAACTATGGCTACACCTTC
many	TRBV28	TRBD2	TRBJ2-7	CASSPPGTSAYEQYF	TGTGCCAGCAGCCCTCCCGGGACTAGTGCCTACGAGCAGTACTTC
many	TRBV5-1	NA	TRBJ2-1	CASSRTLAYNEQFF	TGCGCCAGCAGCCGGACGCTAGCCTACAATGAGCAGTTCTTC